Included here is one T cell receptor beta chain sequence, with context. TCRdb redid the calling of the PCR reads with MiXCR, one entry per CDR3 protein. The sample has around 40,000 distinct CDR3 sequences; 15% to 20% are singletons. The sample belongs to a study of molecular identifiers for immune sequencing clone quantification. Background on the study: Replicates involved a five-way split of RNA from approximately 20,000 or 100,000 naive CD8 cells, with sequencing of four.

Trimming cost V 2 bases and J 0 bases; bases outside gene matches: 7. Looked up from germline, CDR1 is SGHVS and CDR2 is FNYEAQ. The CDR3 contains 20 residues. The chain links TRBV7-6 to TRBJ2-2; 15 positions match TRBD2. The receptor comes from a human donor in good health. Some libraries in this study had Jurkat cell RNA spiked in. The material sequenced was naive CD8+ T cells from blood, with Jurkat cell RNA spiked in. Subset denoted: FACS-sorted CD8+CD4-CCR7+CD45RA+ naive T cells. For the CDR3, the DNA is TGTGCCAGCAGCTTATCTCCGGGACTAGCGGGGGGAACGAACACCGGGGAGCTGTTTTTT. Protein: CASSLSPGLAGGTNTGELFF.